The entry that follows covers one T cell receptor (beta chain) sequence. This entry comes from a study of blood T cell repertoires in COVID-19. The protocol was immunoSEQ multiplex PCR, while the TCRdb copy is restricted to in-frame clones and leaves out a portion. The table has 120,000 or so clones, approximately 91% seen once. V gave up 4 bases and J gave up 0 bases, with 11 bases separating them. Germline V gene sequence: CDR1 SGHRS, CDR2 YFSETQ. The CDR3 contains 15 residues. The sequence came from a woman of 80 years or more with acute or convalescent COVID-19. The V gene is TRBV5-1, the J gene TRBJ1-3, with a weak D call TRBD1 (6 bases). The sample was peripheral blood. The CDR3 sequence: CASSIQGNSGNTIYF. CDR3 coding DNA: TGCGCCAGCAGCATACAGGGTAACTCTGGAAACACCATATATTTT.